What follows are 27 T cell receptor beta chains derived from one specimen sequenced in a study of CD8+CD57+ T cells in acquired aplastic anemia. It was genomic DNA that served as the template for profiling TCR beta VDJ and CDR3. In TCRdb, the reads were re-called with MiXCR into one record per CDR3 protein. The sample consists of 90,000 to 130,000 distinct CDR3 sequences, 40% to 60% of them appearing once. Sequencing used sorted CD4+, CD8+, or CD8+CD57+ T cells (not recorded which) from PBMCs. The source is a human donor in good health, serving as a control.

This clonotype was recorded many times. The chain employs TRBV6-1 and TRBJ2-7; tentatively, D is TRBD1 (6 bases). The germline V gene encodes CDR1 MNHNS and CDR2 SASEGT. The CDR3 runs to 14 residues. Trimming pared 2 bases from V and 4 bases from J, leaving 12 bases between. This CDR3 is CASSEPRGSYEQYF. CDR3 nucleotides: TGTGCCAGCAGTGAACCCAGGGGAAGTTACGAGCAGTACTTC.

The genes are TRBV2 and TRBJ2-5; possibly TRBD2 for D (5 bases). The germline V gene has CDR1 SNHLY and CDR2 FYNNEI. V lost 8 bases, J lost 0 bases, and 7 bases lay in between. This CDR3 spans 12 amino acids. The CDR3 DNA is TGTGCCAGCTCGAGGGACCAAGAGACCCAGTACTTC. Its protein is CASSRDQETQYF.

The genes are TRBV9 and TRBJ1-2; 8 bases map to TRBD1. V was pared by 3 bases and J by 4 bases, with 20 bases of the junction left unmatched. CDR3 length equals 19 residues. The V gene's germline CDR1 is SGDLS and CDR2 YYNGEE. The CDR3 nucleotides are TGTGCCAGCAGCGCGGGCATGTTAAGCCGGGACAGGAAGCGCTATGGCTACACCTTC. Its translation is CASSAGMLSRDRKRYGYTF.

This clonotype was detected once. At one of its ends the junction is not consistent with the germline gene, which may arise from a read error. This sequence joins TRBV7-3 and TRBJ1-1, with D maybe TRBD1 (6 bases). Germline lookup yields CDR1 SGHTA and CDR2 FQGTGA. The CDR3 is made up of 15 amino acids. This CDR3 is CAGSLTSTGNTEAFF. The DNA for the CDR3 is TGTGCCGGCAGCTTAACCTCAACAGGGAACACTGAAGCCTTCTTT.

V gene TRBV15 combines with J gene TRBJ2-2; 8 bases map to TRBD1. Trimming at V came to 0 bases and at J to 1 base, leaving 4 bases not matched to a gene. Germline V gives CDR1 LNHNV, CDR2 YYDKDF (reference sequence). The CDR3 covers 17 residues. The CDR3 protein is CATSRDTGTGNTGELFF. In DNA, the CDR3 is TGTGCCACCAGCAGAGATACGGGGACAGGGAACACCGGGGAGCTGTTTTTT.

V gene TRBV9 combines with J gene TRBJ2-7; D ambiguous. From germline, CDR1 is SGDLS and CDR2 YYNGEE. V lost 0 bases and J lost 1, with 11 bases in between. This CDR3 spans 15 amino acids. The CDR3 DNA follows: TGTGCCAGCAGCGTAGGTCAGGATGGTTCCTACGAGCAGTACTTC. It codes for CASSVGQDGSYEQYF. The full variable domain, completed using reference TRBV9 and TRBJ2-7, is DSGVTQTPKHLITATGQRVTLRCSPRSGDLSVYWYQQSLDQGLQFLIQYYNGEERAKGNILERFSAQQFPDLHSELNLSSLELGDSALYFCASSVGQDGSYEQYFGPGTRLTVT.

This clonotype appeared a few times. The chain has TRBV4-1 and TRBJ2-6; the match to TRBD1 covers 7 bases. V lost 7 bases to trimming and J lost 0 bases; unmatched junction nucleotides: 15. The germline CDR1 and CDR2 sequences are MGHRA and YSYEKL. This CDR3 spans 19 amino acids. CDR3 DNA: TGCGCCAGCATCGGGGATTCACAGGGGACGTTCTCTGGGGCCAACGTCCTGACTTTC. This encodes CASIGDSQGTFSGANVLTF.

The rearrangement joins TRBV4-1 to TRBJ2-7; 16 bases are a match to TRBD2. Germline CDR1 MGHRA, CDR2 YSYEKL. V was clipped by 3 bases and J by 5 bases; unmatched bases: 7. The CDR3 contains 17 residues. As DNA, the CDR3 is TGCGCCAGCAGCCAGGGGACTAGCGGGGGGGCCAGAAACGAGCAGTACTTC. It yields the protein CASSQGTSGGARNEQYF.

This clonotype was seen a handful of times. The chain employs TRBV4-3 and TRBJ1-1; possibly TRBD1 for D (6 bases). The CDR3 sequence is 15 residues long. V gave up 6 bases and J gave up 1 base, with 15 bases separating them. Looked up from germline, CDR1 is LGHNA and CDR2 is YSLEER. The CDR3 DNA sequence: TGCGCCAGCAGAAGAGACAGGACGGGGAACACTGAAGCTTTCTTT. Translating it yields CASRRDRTGNTEAFF.

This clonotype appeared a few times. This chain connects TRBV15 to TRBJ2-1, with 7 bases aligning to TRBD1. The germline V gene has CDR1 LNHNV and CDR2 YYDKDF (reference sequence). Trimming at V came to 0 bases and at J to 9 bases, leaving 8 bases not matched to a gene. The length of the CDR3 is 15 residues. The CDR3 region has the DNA TGTGCCACCAGCAGAGATCCACCCGGGGACAGTGAGCAGTTCTTC. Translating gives CATSRDPPGDSEQFF.

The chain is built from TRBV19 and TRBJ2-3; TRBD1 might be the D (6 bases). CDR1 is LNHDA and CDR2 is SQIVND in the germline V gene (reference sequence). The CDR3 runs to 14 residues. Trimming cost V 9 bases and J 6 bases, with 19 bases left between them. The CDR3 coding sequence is TGTGCCAGCGGTGAGGGGGACGAAAGGGATACGCAGTATTTT. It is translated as CASGEGDERDTQYF.

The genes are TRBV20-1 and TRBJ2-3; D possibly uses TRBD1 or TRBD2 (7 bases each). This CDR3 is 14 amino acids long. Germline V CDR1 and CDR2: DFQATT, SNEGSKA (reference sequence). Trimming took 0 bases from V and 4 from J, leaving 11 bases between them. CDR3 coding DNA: TGCAGTGCTAGAGATCCAGGGGGGGCAGATACGCAGTATTTT. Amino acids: CSARDPGGADTQYF.

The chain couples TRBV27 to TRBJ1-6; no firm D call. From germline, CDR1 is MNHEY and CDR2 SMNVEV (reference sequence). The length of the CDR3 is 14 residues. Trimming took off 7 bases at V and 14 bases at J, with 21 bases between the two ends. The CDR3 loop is CASTGRFGEFTLHF. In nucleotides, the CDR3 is TGTGCCAGCACCGGGCGTTTCGGGGAATTCACCCTCCACTTT.

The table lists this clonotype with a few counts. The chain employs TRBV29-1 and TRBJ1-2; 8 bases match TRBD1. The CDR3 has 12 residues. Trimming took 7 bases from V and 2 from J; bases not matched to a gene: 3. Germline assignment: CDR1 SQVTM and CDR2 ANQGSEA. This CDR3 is CSGGQGNYGYTF. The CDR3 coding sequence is TGCAGCGGTGGACAGGGAAACTATGGCTACACCTTC.

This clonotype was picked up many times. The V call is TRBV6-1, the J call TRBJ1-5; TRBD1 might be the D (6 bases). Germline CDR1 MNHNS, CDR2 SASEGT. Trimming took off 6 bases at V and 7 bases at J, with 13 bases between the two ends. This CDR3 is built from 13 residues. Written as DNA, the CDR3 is TGTGCCAGCAGCGTACAGGGACAACAGCCCCAGCATTTT. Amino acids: CASSVQGQQPQHF.

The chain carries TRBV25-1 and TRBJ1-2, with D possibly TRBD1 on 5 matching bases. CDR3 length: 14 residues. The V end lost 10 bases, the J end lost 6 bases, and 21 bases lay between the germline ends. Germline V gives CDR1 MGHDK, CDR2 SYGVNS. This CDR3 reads CAISTGTPADGYTF. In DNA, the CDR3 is TGTGCCATCAGCACCGGGACCCCGGCGGATGGCTACACCTTC.

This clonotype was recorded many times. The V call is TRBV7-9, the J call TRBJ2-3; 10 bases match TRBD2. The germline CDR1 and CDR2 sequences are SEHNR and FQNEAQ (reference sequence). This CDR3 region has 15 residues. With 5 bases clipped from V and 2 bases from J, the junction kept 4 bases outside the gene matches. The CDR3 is CASSISGGDTDTQYF. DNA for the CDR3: TGTGCCAGCAGCATAAGCGGGGGGGACACAGATACGCAGTATTTT.

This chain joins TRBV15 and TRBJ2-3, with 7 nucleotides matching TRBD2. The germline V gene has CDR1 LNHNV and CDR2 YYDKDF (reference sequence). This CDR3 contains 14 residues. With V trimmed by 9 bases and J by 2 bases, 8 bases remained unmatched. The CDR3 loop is CATGRGFLTDTQYF. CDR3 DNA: TGTGCCACGGGGAGGGGATTCCTCACAGATACGCAGTATTTT.

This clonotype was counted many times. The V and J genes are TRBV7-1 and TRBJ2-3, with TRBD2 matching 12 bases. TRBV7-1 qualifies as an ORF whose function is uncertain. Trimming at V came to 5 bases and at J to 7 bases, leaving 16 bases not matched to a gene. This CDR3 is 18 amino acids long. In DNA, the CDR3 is TGTGCCAGCAGCGCAGAGGGAGGACTAGCGGGGAAGGTATATACGCAGTATTTT. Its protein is CASSAEGGLAGKVYTQYF.

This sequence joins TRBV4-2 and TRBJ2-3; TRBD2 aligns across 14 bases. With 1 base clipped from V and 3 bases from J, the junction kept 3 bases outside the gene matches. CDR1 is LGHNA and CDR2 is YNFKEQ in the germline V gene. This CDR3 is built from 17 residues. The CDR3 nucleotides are TGTGCCAGCAGCCAAGGCGGACTAGCGGGGGGAACAGATACGCAGTATTTT. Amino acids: CASSQGGLAGGTDTQYF.

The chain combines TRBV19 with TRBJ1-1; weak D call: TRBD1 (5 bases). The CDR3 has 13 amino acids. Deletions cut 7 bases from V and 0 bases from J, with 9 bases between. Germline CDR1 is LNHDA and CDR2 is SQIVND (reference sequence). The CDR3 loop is CASTAGMNTEAFF. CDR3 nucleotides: TGTGCCAGTACTGCAGGGATGAACACTGAAGCTTTCTTT.

The CDR3 coding sequence is TGTGCCACCAGCAGGGAAAGATTCAGCGGGAGGGCCAATGAGCAGTTCTTC. It codes for CATSRERFSGRANEQFF. The chain employs TRBV15 and TRBJ2-1; TRBD2 agrees at 10 bases. This CDR3 has 17 amino acids. Germline values: CDR1 LNHNV, CDR2 YYDKDF (reference sequence). With V trimmed by 3 bases and J by 6 bases, 11 bases remained unmatched.

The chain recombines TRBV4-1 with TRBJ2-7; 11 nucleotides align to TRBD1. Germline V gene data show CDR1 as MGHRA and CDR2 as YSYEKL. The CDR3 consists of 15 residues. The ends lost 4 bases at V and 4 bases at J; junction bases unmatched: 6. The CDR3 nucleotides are TGCGCCAGCAGCCCGTCCGGGACAGGGGGGTACGAGCAGTACTTC. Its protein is CASSPSGTGGYEQYF.

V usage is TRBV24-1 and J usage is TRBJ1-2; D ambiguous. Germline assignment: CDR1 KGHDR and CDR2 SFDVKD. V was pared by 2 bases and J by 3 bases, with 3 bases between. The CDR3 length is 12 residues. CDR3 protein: CATSDSDYGYTF. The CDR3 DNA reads TGTGCCACCAGTGATTCCGACTATGGCTACACCTTC.

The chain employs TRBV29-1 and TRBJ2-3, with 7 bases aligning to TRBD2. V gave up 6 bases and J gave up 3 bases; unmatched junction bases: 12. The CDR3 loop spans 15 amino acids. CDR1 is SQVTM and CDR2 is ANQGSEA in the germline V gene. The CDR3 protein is CSVRGDLGGTDTQYF. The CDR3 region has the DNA TGCAGCGTGCGAGGGGATCTCGGGGGGACAGATACGCAGTATTTT.

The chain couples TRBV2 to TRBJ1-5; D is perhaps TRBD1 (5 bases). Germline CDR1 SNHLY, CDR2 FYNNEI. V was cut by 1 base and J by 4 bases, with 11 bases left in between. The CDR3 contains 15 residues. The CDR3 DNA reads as TGTGCCAGCAGTGAAGGCCGACAGCCGAATCAGCCCCAGCATTTT. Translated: CASSEGRQPNQPQHF.

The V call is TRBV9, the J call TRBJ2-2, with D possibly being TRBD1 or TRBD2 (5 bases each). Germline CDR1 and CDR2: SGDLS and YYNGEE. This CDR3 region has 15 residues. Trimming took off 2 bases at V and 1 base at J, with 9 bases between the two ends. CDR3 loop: CASSVGVENTGELFF. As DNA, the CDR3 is TGTGCCAGCAGCGTGGGGGTAGAGAACACCGGGGAGCTGTTTTTT.